The 5 T cell receptor beta chains in this list originate from one sample, sequenced in a study of blood T cell repertoires in COVID-19. Libraries were prepared by immunoSEQ multiplex PCR; TCRdb keeps only in-frame clonotypes and omits some of them. Of hundreds of thousands of clones in the sample, around 87% were seen once. Sequenced input: peripheral blood. These receptors all stem from a man between 65 and 80 years old with acute or convalescent COVID-19.

The chain couples TRBV15 to TRBJ2-7; TRBD2 matches at 12 bases. CDR1 is LNHNV, CDR2 YYDKDF, per germline (reference sequence). V shed 3 bases and J 4 bases; nucleotides not matched to a gene: 4. This CDR3 spans 15 amino acids. The chain's CDR3 is CATSSSTSGSYEQYF. The CDR3 DNA is TGTGCCACCAGCAGTTCGACTAGCGGGAGTTACGAGCAGTACTTC. Full variable domain (remainder filled in from reference TRBV15 and TRBJ2-7): DAMVIQNPRYQVTQFGKPVTLSCSQTLNHNVMYWYQQKSSQAPKLLFHYYDKDFNNEADTPDNFQSRRPNTSFCFLDIRSPGLGDTAMYLCATSSSTSGSYEQYFGPGTRLTVT.

The rearrangement joins TRBV9 to TRBJ2-3; D is perhaps TRBD2 (5 bases). CDR1 is SGDLS and CDR2 is YYNGEE in the germline V gene. Trimming took 1 base from V and 3 from J, leaving 15 bases between them. There are 16 residues in the CDR3. CDR3 protein: CASSVLAGLATDTQYF. CDR3 DNA sequence: TGTGCCAGCAGCGTATTGGCGGGCCTGGCTACAGATACGCAGTATTTT.

Regarding this clone: Other DNA sequences within the sample encode an identical CDR3. The chain recombines TRBV2 with TRBJ2-5; TRBD2 is a possible D gene (5 bases). Trimming took 3 bases from V and 5 from J, leaving 13 bases between them. CDR3 length equals 14 residues. Looked up from germline, CDR1 is SNHLY and CDR2 is FYNNEI. The CDR3 spells CASSDAGVVETQYF. In nucleotides, the CDR3 is TGTGCCAGCAGTGACGCCGGGGTAGTTGAGACCCAGTACTTC.

The chain is built from TRBV6-2 or TRBV6-3 and TRBJ2-5; 7 nucleotides agree with TRBD2. Germline CDR1 reads MNHEY; CDR2 reads SVGEGT. This CDR3 spans 13 amino acids. The trim removed 1 base at V and 4 bases at J, leaving 0 bases unmatched. CDR3 protein: CASSYWGGETQYF. The CDR3 DNA reads TGTGCCAGCAGTTACTGGGGGGGAGAGACCCAGTACTTC.

The chain carries TRBV6-2 or TRBV6-3 and TRBJ1-2, with D possibly matching TRBD1 (5 bases). This CDR3 comprises 14 residues. Trimming removed 6 bases from V and 4 bases from J, with 15 bases in between. Germline CDR1 reads MNHEY; CDR2 reads SVGEGT. The CDR3 is CASSHARGVYGYTF. The CDR3, as DNA: TGTGCCAGCAGCCACGCTCGGGGGGTCTATGGCTACACCTTC.